A single T cell receptor (beta chain) is shown here with its context. Its antigen is unknown. The sample originates from a study of OX40 agonist ivuxolimab in advanced cancers. Findings of the study overall: Clonal expansion was seen in CD4+ and CD8+ blood T cells by week 6 at 0.1 to 3.0 mg/kg. Low normalized T-cell clonal expansion also characterized some of the nonresponders.

Libraries were prepared by immunoSEQ multiplex PCR; TCRdb keeps only in-frame clonotypes and omits some of them. The data contain 75,000 to 100,000 clones, about 90% of them singletons. Exclusion of a patient followed from autoimmune disease history or systemic immunosuppression. Drawing of blood for sampling happened at baseline, at cycle 4 day 1, and at cycle 7 day 1. This specimen was CD4+ or CD8+ T cells sorted from blood, taken in a trial of the OX40 agonist ivuxolimab. The source of this sequence is an adult with an advanced solid tumor such as melanoma, head and neck, liver or kidney cancer.

The DNA for the CDR3 is TGCAGCGTTGAAGATCTTCAGGGGGCAACTAATGAAAAACTGTTTTTT. Its translation: CSVEDLQGATNEKLFF. The chain links TRBV29-1 to TRBJ1-4; 7 nucleotides line up with TRBD1. Germline trimming cut 0 bases from V and 0 bases from J; bases unmatched to any gene: 4. The CDR3 covers 16 residues. Germline CDR1 and CDR2: SQVTM and ANQGSEA.